The T cell receptor beta chain under discussion was sequenced for a study of blood T cell repertoires in COVID-19. Whole-study context: Recovered participants had two consecutive negative NP/OP PCR tests, healthcare professional clearance, or symptom resolution. The United States, Italy and Spain were the sources of the acute and convalescent COVID-19 samples.

Trimming removed 3 bases from V and 3 bases from J; junction bases left unmatched: 10. This CDR3 has 17 residues. Germline values: CDR1 MNHEY, CDR2 SMNVEV (reference sequence). Everyone who took part was roughly 18 to 89 years old, and they came from 24 US areas. Original processing methods: Cell counts per sample came from amplifying reference gene primers. Method: immunoSEQ multiplex PCR; TCRdb's copy keeps in-frame clones and lacks some. V, J and clone size are taken as reported in that table, and D and trimming were inferred from the DNA itself. The repertoire holds more than 300,000 clones, with 70% to 90% as singletons.

The sequence derives from a man aged 35 to 55 in a cohort exposed to, infected with or recovered from COVID-19 (not recorded which). The chain has TRBV27 and TRBJ1-5; 8 bases align to TRBD1. Sequencing was done on a sample of PBMCs or T cells enriched from blood (not recorded which). CDR3 sequence: CASSFGRGRRVNQPQHF. In nucleotides, the CDR3 is TGTGCCAGCAGTTTTGGCAGGGGGCGCCGGGTCAATCAGCCCCAGCATTTT.